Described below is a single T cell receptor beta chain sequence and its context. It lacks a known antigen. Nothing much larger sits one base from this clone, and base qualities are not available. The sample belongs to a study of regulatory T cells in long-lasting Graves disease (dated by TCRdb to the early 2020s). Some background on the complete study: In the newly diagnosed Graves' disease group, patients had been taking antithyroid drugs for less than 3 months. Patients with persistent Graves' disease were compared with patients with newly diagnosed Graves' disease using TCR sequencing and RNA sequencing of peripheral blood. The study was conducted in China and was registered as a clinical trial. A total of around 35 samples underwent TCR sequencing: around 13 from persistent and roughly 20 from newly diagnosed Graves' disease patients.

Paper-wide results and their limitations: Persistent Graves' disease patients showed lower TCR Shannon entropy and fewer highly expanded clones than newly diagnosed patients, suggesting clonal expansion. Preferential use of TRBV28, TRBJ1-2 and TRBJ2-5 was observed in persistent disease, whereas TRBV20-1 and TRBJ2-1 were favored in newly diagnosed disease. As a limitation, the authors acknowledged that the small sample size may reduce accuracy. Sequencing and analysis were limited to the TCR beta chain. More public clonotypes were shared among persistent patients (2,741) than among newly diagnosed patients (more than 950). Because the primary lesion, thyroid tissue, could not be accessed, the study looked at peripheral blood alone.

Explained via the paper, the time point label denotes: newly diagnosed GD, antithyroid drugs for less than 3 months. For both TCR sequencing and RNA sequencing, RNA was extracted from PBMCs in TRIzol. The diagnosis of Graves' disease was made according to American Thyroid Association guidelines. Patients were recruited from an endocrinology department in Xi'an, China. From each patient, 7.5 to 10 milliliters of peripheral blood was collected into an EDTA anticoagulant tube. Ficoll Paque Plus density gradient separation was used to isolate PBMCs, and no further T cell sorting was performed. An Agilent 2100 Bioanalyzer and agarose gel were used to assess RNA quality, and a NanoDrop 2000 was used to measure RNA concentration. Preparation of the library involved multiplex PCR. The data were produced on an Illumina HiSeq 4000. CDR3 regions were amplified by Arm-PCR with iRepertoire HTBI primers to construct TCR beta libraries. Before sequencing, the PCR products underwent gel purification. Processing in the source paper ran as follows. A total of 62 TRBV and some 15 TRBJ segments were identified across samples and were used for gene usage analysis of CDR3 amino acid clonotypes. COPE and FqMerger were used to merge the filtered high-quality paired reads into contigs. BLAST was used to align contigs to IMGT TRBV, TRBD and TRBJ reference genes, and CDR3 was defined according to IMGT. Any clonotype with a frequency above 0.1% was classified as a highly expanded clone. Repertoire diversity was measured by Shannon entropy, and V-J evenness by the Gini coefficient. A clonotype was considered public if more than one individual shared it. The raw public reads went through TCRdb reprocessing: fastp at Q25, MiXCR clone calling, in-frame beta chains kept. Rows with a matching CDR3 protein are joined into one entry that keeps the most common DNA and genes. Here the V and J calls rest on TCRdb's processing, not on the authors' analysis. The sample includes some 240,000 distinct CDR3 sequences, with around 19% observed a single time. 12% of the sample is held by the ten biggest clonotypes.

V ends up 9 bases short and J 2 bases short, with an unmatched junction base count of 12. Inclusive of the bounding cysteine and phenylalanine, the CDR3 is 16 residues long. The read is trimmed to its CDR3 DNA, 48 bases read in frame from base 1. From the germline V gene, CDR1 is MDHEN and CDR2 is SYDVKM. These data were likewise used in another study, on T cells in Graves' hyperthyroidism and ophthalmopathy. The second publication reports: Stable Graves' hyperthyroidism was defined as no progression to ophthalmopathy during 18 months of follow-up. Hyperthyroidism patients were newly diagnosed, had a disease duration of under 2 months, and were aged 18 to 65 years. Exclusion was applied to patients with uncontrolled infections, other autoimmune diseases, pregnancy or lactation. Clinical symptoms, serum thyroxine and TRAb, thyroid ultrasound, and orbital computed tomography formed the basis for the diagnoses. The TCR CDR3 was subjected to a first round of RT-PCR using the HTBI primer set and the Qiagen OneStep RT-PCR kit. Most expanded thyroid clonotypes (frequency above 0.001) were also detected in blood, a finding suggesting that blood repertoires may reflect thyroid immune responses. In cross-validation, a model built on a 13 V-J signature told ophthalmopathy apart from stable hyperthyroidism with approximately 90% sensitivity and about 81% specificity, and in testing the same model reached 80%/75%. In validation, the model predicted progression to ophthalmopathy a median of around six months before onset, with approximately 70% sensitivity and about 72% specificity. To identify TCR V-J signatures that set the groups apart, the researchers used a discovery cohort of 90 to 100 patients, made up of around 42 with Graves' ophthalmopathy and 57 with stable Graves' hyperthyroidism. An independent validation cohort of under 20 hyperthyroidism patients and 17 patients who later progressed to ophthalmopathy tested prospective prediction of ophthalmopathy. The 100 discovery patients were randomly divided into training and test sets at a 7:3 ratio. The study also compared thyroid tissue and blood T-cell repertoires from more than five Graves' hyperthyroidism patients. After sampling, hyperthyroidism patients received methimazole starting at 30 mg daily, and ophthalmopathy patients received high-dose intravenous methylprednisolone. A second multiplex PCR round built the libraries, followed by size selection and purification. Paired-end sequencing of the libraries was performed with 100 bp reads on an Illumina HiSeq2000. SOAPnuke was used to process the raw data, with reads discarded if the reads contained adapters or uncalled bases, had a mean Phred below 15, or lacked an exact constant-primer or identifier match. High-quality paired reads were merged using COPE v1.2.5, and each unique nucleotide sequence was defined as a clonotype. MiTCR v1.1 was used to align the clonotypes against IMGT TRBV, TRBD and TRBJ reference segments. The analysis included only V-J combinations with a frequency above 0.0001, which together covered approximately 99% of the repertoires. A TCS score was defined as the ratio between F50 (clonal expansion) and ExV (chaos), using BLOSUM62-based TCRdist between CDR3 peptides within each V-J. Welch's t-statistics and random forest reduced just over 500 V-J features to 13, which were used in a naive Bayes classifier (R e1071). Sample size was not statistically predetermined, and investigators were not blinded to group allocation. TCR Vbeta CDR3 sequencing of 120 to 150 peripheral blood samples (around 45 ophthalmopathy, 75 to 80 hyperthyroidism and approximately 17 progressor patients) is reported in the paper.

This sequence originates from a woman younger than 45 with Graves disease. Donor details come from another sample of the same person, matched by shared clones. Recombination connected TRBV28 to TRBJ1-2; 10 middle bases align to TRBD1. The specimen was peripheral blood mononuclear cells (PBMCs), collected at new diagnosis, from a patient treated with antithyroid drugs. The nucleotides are TGTGCCAGTAGCCGACATGGACAGGGGGGCAACTATGGCTACACCTTC. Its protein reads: CASSRHGQGGNYGYTF.